The 28 T cell receptor beta chains below were found in one sample sequenced in a study of T cells in localized non-small cell lung cancer. TCRdb's copy holds only in-frame clones and misses some; the assay was immunoSEQ multiplex PCR. The sample lists over 25,000 clones, about 90% occurring once. The specimen comprised peripheral blood, sampled before any cancer treatment. The source is a woman aged 35-75 years with stage I lung adenocarcinoma.

The V and J genes are TRBV10-1 and TRBJ2-3, with 8 positions matching TRBD2. The CDR3 sequence is 15 residues long. The V and J ends lost 0 bases and 4 bases, in that order; junction bases with no gene match: 3. Germline V gene data show CDR1 as WNHNN and CDR2 as SYGVQD (reference sequence). CDR3 DNA: TGCGCCAGCAGTGAGTCAGTAGCGGGGTCAGATACGCAGTATTTT. Its protein product is CASSESVAGSDTQYF.

The chain is built from TRBV25-1 and TRBJ2-5, with D possibly TRBD1 on 5 matching bases. Trimming pared 4 bases from V and 6 bases from J, leaving 15 bases between. Germline V gene data show CDR1 as MGHDK and CDR2 as SYGVNS. This CDR3 comprises 14 residues. CDR3 in amino acids: CASSGQGREKTQYF. CDR3 sequence (DNA): TGTGCCAGCAGTGGCCAGGGTAGAGAAAAGACCCAGTACTTC.

CDR3 in amino acids: CASSPGRGYGYTF. The CDR3 DNA reads TGTGCCAGCAGCCCGGGACGGGGGTATGGCTACACCTTC. The V gene is TRBV11-2, the J gene TRBJ1-2; D is possibly TRBD1 (5 bases). Germline CDR1 SGHAT, CDR2 FQNNGV. V was cut by 5 bases and J by 5 bases, with 12 bases left in between. The CDR3 is 13 residues long.

This chain connects TRBV2 to TRBJ1-1; TRBD1 agrees at 8 bases. Trimming at V came to 6 bases and at J to 1 base, leaving 4 bases not matched to a gene. Germline assignment: CDR1 SNHLY and CDR2 FYNNEI. The CDR3 loop spans 14 amino acids. CDR3 loop: CASSLDRGNTEAFF. In nucleotides, the CDR3 is TGTGCCAGCAGCCTCGACAGGGGGAACACTGAAGCTTTCTTT. Using reference TRBV2 and TRBJ1-1 for the parts outside the CDR3, the full variable domain is EPEVTQTPSHQVTQMGQEVILRCVPISNHLYFYWYRQILGQKVEFLVSFYNNEISEKSEIFDDQFSVERPDGSNFTLKIRSTKLEDSAMYFCASSLDRGNTEAFFGQGTRLTVV.

In this sample, this clone turned up once. The V call is TRBV23-1, the J call TRBJ2-5; 8 positions agree with TRBD2. TRBV23-1 is an ORF, and what it does is uncertain. The CDR3 length is 16 residues. J gave up 3 bases and V 4 bases, and 10 bases lay outside the gene matches. CDR3 sequence reads: CASSPAREGGKETQYF. The CDR3 DNA follows: TGCGCCAGCAGTCCTGCCCGGGAGGGGGGAAAAGAGACCCAGTACTTC.

This chain joins TRBV7-8 and TRBJ1-1; D is ambiguous. Between the trimmed V and J ends, which lost 0 bases and 5 bases, there was a span of 7 bases. There are 13 residues in the CDR3. CDR1 and CDR2 from the germline V gene are SGHVS and FQNEAQ. CDR3 DNA sequence: TGTGCCAGCAGCTTAGCGCACCGAACTGAAGCTTTCTTT. It codes for CASSLAHRTEAFF.

The rearrangement joins TRBV9 to TRBJ2-2; 10 bases fit TRBD2. Germline CDR1 and CDR2: SGDLS and YYNGEE. The CDR3 spans 17 residues. Losses at the gene ends were 3 bases for V and 0 bases for J; bases not matched to a gene: 5. The CDR3 region is CASSASLAGANTGELFF. The CDR3 nucleotides read TGTGCCAGCAGCGCCTCTCTAGCGGGGGCGAACACCGGGGAGCTGTTTTTT.

This chain links TRBV15 with TRBJ2-1; 10 bases are a match to TRBD1. Germline CDR1 is LNHNV and CDR2 is YYDKDF (reference sequence). The CDR3 contains 15 residues. V dropped 3 bases and J dropped 4; count of bases not matched to a gene: 3. CDR3 bases: TGTGCCACCAGCAGGCCGGGACAGGGGTACAATGAGCAGTTCTTC. Encoded protein: CATSRPGQGYNEQFF.

J is TRBJ2-1 and V is TRBV7-3, with unresolved D. Trimming pared 1 base from V and 8 bases from J, leaving 12 bases between. The germline V gene encodes CDR1 SGHTA and CDR2 FQGTGA. There are 14 residues in the CDR3. The CDR3 reads CASSLSVSGHEQFF. The CDR3 bases are TGTGCCAGCAGCTTAAGCGTCTCCGGTCATGAGCAGTTCTTC.

J is TRBJ1-3 and V is TRBV5-1, with TRBD1 matching over 7 bases. The CDR3 runs 14 residues. With 5 bases clipped from V and 0 bases from J, the junction kept 2 bases outside the gene matches. The germline V gene has CDR1 SGHRS and CDR2 YFSETQ. The CDR3 nucleotides are TGCGCCAGCAGGGGACAGAGCTCTGGAAACACCATATATTTT. This codes for CASRGQSSGNTIYF.

V usage is TRBV30 and J usage is TRBJ2-3; TRBD2 aligns across 8 bases. Germline lookup yields CDR1 GTSNPN and CDR2 SVGIG (reference sequence). The CDR3 runs 14 residues. With 0 bases clipped from V and 7 bases from J, the junction kept 6 bases outside the gene matches. The CDR3 protein is CAWSVFGGAHTQYF. In nucleotides, the CDR3 is TGTGCCTGGAGTGTGTTCGGGGGGGCACATACGCAGTATTTT.

This rearrangement joins TRBV9 to TRBJ2-1, with D possibly matching TRBD2 (5 bases). Germline assignment: CDR1 SGDLS and CDR2 YYNGEE. The CDR3 is 12 amino acids. V dropped 4 bases and J dropped 8 bases, with 10 bases sitting between them. The DNA for the CDR3 is TGTGCCAGCAGCAGTCTGGGAGATGAGCAGTTCTTC. This codes for CASSSLGDEQFF.

This clone was found a few times. The chain uses TRBV19 and TRBJ1-1, with 7 bases lining up with TRBD1. Germline assignment: CDR1 LNHDA and CDR2 SQIVND (reference sequence). The V gene end was trimmed by 3 bases and the J gene end by 1 base; junction bases not matched to a gene: 2. The CDR3 is made up of 14 amino acids. In DNA, the CDR3 is TGTGCCAGTAGTATTGGGACAGCGAACACTGAAGCTTTCTTT. This sequence encodes CASSIGTANTEAFF. Filled out from reference TRBV19 and TRBJ1-1, the complete variable domain reads DGGITQSPKYLFRKEGQNVTLSCEQNLNHDAMYWYRQDPGQGLRLIYYSQIVNDFQKGDIAEGYSVSREKKESFPLTVTSAQKNPTAFYLCASSIGTANTEAFFGQGTRLTVV.

This clone was counted a single time. The chain recombines TRBV19 with TRBJ2-6; TRBD1 is a possible D gene (6 bases). Germline assignment: CDR1 LNHDA and CDR2 SQIVND (reference sequence). The CDR3 runs 15 residues. Trimming removed 4 bases from V and 0 bases from J, with 7 bases in between. This CDR3 is CASSRGGSGANVLTF. The DNA for the CDR3 is TGTGCCAGTAGTAGAGGGGGCTCTGGGGCCAACGTCCTGACTTTC.

The chain joins TRBV11-3 to TRBJ2-6; TRBD1 is a possible D gene (5 bases). The V end was cut by 4 bases, the J end by 0 bases, with 13 bases between. The CDR3 runs to 17 residues. Looked up from germline, CDR1 is SGHNT and CDR2 is YENEEA. The CDR3 loop is CASSSRTHPSGANVLTF. The CDR3 nucleotides are TGTGCCAGCAGCTCGCGGACACATCCCTCTGGGGCCAACGTCCTGACTTTC.

V gene TRBV28 combines with J gene TRBJ2-7; 9 bases are a match to TRBD1. The CDR3 length is 15 residues. V was clipped by 10 bases and J by 4 bases; unmatched bases: 14. Germline V CDR1 and CDR2: MDHEN, SYDVKM. CDR3 sequence: CATYPRDREGYEQYF. The CDR3 DNA reads as TGTGCCACCTACCCCCGGGACAGGGAAGGGTACGAGCAGTACTTC.

A single count supports this clone. The chain carries TRBV25-1 and TRBJ1-2; D is perhaps TRBD1 (6 bases). Germline CDR1 reads MGHDK; CDR2 reads SYGVNS. V lost 4 bases to trimming and J lost 4 bases, with 13 bases between them. CDR3 length equals 14 residues. The DNA of the CDR3 is TGTGCCAGCAGTGTCACGGGGGGCGGCTATGGCTACACCTTC. Its protein is CASSVTGGGYGYTF.

The sample holds a few counts of this clone. The rearrangement uses TRBV2 and TRBJ2-1; the D gene could be TRBD1 or TRBD2 (7 bases each). This CDR3 region has 14 residues. The ends were cut back, 2 bases at V and 9 bases at J, with 14 bases in the middle. CDR1 is SNHLY and CDR2 is FYNNEI in the germline V gene. CDR3: CASSEQGGRSEQFF. CDR3 nucleotide sequence: TGTGCCAGCAGTGAACAGGGGGGGCGGAGTGAGCAGTTCTTC.

The V gene is TRBV9, the J gene TRBJ2-1, with D uncertain. V was cut by 3 bases and J by 10 bases, with 17 bases left in between. The CDR3 runs to 14 residues. Germline lookup yields CDR1 SGDLS and CDR2 YYNGEE. The CDR3 region is CASSGGWANVEQFF. The CDR3 DNA reads as TGTGCCAGCAGCGGCGGCTGGGCCAATGTGGAGCAGTTCTTC.

The V and J genes are TRBV30 and TRBJ2-2; no firm D call. Per the germline V gene, CDR1 is GTSNPN and CDR2 is SVGIG (reference sequence). V was trimmed by 3 bases and J by 5 bases, leaving 13 bases between them. This CDR3 has 14 amino acids. CDR3 in amino acids: CAWSVTDGTGELFF. The CDR3 DNA is TGTGCCTGGAGCGTAACGGACGGGACCGGGGAGCTGTTTTTT.

The chain recombines TRBV7-2 with TRBJ2-1; 16 positions agree with TRBD2. The CDR3 contains 16 residues. Trimming cost V 8 bases and J 7 bases; bases outside gene matches: 8. The V gene's germline CDR1 is SGHTA and CDR2 FQGNSA. CDR3 region: CASRPPGLAGGNEQFF. CDR3 nucleotides: TGTGCCAGCCGTCCCCCGGGACTAGCGGGAGGGAATGAGCAGTTCTTC.

The chain recombines TRBV9 with TRBJ1-1; 8 bases are shared with TRBD1. V gave up 5 bases and J gave up 1 base; unmatched junction bases: 7. The germline gives CDR1 SGDLS, CDR2 YYNGEE. The CDR3 covers 15 residues. CDR3 residues: CASSRQQGENTEAFF. CDR3 in DNA: TGTGCCAGCAGTCGTCAACAGGGGGAGAACACTGAAGCTTTCTTT.

The CDR3 nucleotides read TGTGCCAGCAGTTTATGGGGGACAGCTGGAAACACCATATATTTT. Translated: CASSLWGTAGNTIYF. This chain joins TRBV28 and TRBJ1-3, with 7 bases fitting TRBD1. CDR3 length: 15 amino acids. The germline gives CDR1 MDHEN, CDR2 SYDVKM. V shed 0 bases, J shed 2 bases, and the junction held 1 base outside the gene matches.

This chain joins TRBV6-5 and TRBJ2-7; 8 bases map to TRBD1. CDR3 length equals 13 residues. Unmatched junction bases numbered 4, after V lost 5 bases and J lost 4 bases. Germline assignment: CDR1 MNHEY and CDR2 SVGAGI. The CDR3 loop reads CASSRDRLYEQYF. As DNA, the CDR3 is TGTGCCAGCAGTCGGGACAGGTTATACGAGCAGTACTTC.

V and J are TRBV5-1 and TRBJ2-3; the D is unclear. V lost 2 bases to trimming and J lost 0 bases, with 10 bases between them. CDR3 length: 15 amino acids. The germline V gene has CDR1 SGHRS and CDR2 YFSETQ. The CDR3 sequence is CASSLGFRSTDTQYF. The CDR3 region has the DNA TGCGCCAGCAGCTTAGGCTTCCGCAGCACAGATACGCAGTATTTT.

The V gene is TRBV28, the J gene TRBJ1-4; no reliable D call. CDR1 is MDHEN and CDR2 is SYDVKM in the germline V gene. Trimming removed 6 bases from V and 4 bases from J, with 15 bases in between. The CDR3 spans 15 residues. CDR3 sequence (DNA): TGTGCCAGCAGCCCACGGAGAGGGTATAATGAAAAACTGTTTTTT. Translated, it gives CASSPRRGYNEKLFF.

V is TRBV11-2 and J is TRBJ2-7; 12 bases fit TRBD2. The CDR3 totals 15 residues. The J segment lost 0 bases and the V segment lost 3 bases, leaving 0 bases of the junction unmatched. In germline, CDR1 is SGHAT, CDR2 FQNNGV. The CDR3: CASSLGLAGSYEQYF. CDR3 coding DNA: TGTGCCAGCAGCTTGGGACTAGCGGGCTCCTACGAGCAGTACTTC. The variable domain in full, completed from reference TRBV11-2 and TRBJ2-7, reads EAGVAQSPRYKIIEKRQSVAFWCNPISGHATLYWYQQILGQGPKLLIQFQNNGVVDDSQLPKDRFSAERLKGVDSTLKIQPAKLEDSAVYLCASSLGLAGSYEQYFGPGTRLTVT.

V and J are TRBV2 and TRBJ2-3, with TRBD2 matching 8 bases. Trimming removed 3 bases from V and 3 bases from J; junction bases left unmatched: 2. Germline lookup yields CDR1 SNHLY and CDR2 FYNNEI. This CDR3 comprises 14 residues. CDR3 protein: CASSDQRGTDTQYF. CDR3 bases: TGTGCCAGCAGTGACCAGCGGGGGACAGATACGCAGTATTTT.